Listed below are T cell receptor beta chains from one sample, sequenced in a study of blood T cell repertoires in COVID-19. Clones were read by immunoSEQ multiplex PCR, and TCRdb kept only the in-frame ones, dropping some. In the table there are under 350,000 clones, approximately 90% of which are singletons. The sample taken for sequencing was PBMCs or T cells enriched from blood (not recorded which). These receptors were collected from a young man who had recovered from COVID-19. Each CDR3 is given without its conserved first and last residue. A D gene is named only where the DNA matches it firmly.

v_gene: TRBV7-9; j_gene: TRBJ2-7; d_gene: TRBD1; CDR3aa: ASSLHRTGTRYEQY
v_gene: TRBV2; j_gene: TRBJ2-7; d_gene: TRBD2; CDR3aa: ASSEAGEGRSYEQY
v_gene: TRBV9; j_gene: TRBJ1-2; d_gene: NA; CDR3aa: ASSEPLGRANYGYT
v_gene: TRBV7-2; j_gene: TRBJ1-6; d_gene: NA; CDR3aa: ASSPRGSPLH
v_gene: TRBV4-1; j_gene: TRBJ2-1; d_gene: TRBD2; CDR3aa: ASSPLRASGSSYNEQF
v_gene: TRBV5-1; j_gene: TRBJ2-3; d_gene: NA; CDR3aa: ASSLVTSTDTQY
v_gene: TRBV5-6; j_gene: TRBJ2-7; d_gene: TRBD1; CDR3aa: ASRFGTGAVYEQY
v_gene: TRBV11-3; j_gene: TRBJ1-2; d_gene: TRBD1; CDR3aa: ASSSDRANYGYT
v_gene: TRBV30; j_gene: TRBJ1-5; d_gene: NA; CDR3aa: AWRRGAGNQPQH
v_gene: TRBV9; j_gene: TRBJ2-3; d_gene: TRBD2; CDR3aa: ASSWTSGRVGTDTQY
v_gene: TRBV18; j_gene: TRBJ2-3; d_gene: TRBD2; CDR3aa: ASSPTSKRDTQY
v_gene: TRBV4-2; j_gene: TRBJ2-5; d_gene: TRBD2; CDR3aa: ASSQVPGRAGGPSWQETQY
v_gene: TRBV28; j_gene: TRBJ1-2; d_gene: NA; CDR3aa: ASSLNFGLGGSYYGYT
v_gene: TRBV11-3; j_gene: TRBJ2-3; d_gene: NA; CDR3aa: ASSLISTDTQY
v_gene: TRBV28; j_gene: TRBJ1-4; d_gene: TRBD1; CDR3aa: ASSRQGLSEKLF
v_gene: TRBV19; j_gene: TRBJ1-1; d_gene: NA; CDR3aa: ASRQQLNTEAF
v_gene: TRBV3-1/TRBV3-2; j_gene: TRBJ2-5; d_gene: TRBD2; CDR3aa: ASNVGRGGPETQY
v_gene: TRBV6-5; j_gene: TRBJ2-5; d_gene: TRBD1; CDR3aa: ASSPGTGWETQY
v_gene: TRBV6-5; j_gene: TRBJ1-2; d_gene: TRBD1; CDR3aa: ASSPWTGGGYT
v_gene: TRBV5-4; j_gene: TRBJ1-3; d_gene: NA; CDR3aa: ASSLEGRPGNTIY
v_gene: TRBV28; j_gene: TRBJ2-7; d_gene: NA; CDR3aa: ASSLWGGGTYEQY
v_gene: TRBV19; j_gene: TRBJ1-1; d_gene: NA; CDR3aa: ASSIAAGNTEAF
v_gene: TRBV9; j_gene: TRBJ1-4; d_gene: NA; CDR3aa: ASSVFQDLLYEKLF
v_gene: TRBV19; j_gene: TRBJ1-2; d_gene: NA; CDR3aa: ASRGASSYGYT
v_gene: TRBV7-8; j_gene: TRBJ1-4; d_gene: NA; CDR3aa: ASSTYRAVNEKLF
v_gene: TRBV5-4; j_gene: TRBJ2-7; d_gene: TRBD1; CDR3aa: ASSLDGTGRGEQY
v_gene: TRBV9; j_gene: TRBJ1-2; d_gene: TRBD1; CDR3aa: ASSPGSGQAPNYGYT
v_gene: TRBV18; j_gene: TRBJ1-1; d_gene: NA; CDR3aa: ASSQEGGLVAEAF
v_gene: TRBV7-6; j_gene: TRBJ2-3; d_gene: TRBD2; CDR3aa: ASSPAASGSRTDTQY
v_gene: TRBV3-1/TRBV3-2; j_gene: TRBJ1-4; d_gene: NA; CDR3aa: ASSQSTVRNEKLF
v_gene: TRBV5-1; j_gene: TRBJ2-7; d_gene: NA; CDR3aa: ASSSGTPELEEQY
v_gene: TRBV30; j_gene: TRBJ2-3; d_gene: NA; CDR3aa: AWSRPPGDTQY
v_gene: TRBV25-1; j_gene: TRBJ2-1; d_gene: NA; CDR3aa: ASSPHRVGNEQF
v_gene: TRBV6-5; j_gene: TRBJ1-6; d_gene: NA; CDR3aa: ASSYSRRNNSPLH
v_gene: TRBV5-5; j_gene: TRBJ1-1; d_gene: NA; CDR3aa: ASSLLGNTEAF
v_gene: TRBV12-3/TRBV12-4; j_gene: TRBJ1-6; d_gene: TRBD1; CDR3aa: ASRGTGGSPLH
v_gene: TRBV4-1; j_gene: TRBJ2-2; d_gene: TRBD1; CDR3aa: ASSQTGWLF
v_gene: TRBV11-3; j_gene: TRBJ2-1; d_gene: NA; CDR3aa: ASKGANYNEQF
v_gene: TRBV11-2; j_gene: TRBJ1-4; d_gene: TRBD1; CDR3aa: ASSFRGLGEKLF
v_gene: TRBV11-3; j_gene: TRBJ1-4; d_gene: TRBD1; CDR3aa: ASSYTGVAEKLF
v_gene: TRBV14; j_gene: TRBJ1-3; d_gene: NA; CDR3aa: ASSQTRYSGNTIY
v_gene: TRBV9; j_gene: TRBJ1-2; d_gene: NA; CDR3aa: ASSVVSGDYGYT
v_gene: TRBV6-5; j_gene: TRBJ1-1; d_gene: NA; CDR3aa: ASSRRENTEAF
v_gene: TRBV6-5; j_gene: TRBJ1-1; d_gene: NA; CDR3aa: ASSPRTVPNTEAF